Presented here are 17 T cell receptor beta chains from one specimen sequenced in a study of blood T cell repertoires in COVID-19. Sequenced by immunoSEQ multiplex PCR; TCRdb stores in-frame clones only, minus some. This table holds 280,000 or so clones, about 90% found once. Sequenced material: peripheral blood. Every receptor here comes from a young woman who had recovered from COVID-19.

This chain uses TRBV5-1 with TRBJ1-1, with D unclear. This CDR3 comprises 15 residues. V was cut by 2 bases and J by 0 bases, with 11 bases left in between. Germline V gene data show CDR1 as SGHRS and CDR2 as YFSETQ. CDR3 residues: CASSFVSGVNTEAFF. The CDR3 DNA sequence: TGCGCCAGCAGCTTTGTCAGCGGCGTGAACACTGAAGCTTTCTTT.

V gene TRBV9 combines with J gene TRBJ1-3, with 9 bases lining up with TRBD1. Germline V lookup: CDR1 SGDLS, CDR2 YYNGEE. This CDR3 has 16 amino acids. The J segment lost 0 bases and the V segment lost 3 bases, leaving 4 bases of the junction unmatched. CDR3 loop: CASSGGTGFSGNTIYF. As DNA, the CDR3 is TGTGCCAGCAGCGGCGGGACAGGGTTCTCTGGAAACACCATATATTTT.

The genes are TRBV6-2 or TRBV6-3 and TRBJ2-3; TRBD2 matches 12 bases. The V gene end was trimmed by 2 bases and the J gene end by 0 bases; junction bases not matched to a gene: 6. The CDR3 length is 18 residues. The germline V gene encodes CDR1 MNHEY and CDR2 SVGEGT. The CDR3 DNA follows: TGTGCCAGCAGTTACACTAGCGGGAGGTGGGGAAGCACAGATACGCAGTATTTT. Residues: CASSYTSGRWGSTDTQYF.

The table lists this clone with a count of one. The chain has TRBV5-1 and TRBJ2-1; D may be TRBD1 (5 bases). V was pared by 4 bases and J by 0 bases, with 14 bases between. The length of the CDR3 is 16 residues. Germline assignment: CDR1 SGHRS and CDR2 YFSETQ. CDR3 bases: TGCGCCAGCAGCCCGGTGGGGCGGCCCTCCTACAATGAGCAGTTCTTC. It specifies CASSPVGRPSYNEQFF.

A single count supports this clone. The chain combines TRBV6-4 with TRBJ2-3, with D maybe TRBD2 (6 bases). This CDR3 comprises 14 residues. Germline CDR1 MRHNA, CDR2 SNTAGT. The V and J ends lost 2 bases and 7 bases respectively, with 13 bases between them. The CDR3 sequence: CASSDGPAGNTQYF. The CDR3 DNA is TGTGCCAGCAGTGACGGGCCAGCGGGCAATACGCAGTATTTT.

V usage is TRBV27 and J usage is TRBJ1-2, with 8 bases identical to TRBD1. Germline CDR1 is MNHEY and CDR2 is SMNVEV (reference sequence). V was clipped by 6 bases and J by 3 bases; unmatched bases: 6. The CDR3 totals 14 residues. CDR3 sequence (DNA): TGTGCCAGCAGCCGCTTGACAGGGGACTATGGCTACACCTTC. Translation gives CASSRLTGDYGYTF.

The chain employs TRBV21-1 and TRBJ2-7; TRBD2 was called by the table and not checked on the DNA. TRBV21-1 is marked as a pseudogene. The length of the CDR3 is 14 residues. The CDR3 loop is CASTHRLVTREQYF. CDR3 DNA sequence: TGTGCCAGCACCCATAGACTAGTCACTCGGGAGCAGTACTTC.

As DNA, the CDR3 is TGTGCCAGCAGCCCAATCCGGGGGGTTGAATCCTACGAGCAGTACTTC. It encodes CASSPIRGVESYEQYF. The chain is built from TRBV7-6 and TRBJ2-7; 7 nucleotides line up with TRBD2. Germline V CDR1 and CDR2: SGHVS, FNYEAQ. The CDR3 sequence is 16 residues long. Trimming removed 5 bases from V and 1 base from J; junction bases left unmatched: 11.

The chain links TRBV5-4 to TRBJ2-2; 8 positions match TRBD2. Germline CDR1 is SGHNT and CDR2 is YYREEE (reference sequence). The junction had 18 bases not matched to a gene; V was cut back by 4 bases and J by 4 bases. CDR3 length: 19 amino acids. Here the CDR3 reads CASSPPMASGRPGTGELFF. The CDR3, as DNA: TGTGCCAGCAGCCCGCCGATGGCTAGCGGGCGACCGGGCACCGGGGAGCTGTTTTTT.

This clone was recorded a few times. The V call is TRBV5-1, the J call TRBJ2-7; 9 bases are a match to TRBD2. V lost 6 bases, J lost 6 bases, and 7 bases stayed unmatched. CDR1 SGHRS and CDR2 YFSETQ come from the germline V gene. The CDR3 length is 13 residues. This chain's CDR3 is CASTPASGVEQYF. CDR3 sequence (DNA): TGCGCCAGCACCCCGGCTAGCGGGGTCGAGCAGTACTTC.

The chain couples TRBV15 to TRBJ2-5; 8 bases line up with TRBD2. Unmatched junction bases numbered 0, after V lost 2 bases and J lost 1 base. Germline CDR1 is LNHNV and CDR2 is YYDKDF (reference sequence). The length of the CDR3 is 14 residues. The CDR3 nucleotides are TGTGCCACCAGCAGACTAGCGGGCCAAGAGACCCAGTACTTC. This gives the protein CATSRLAGQETQYF.

With regard to this clone: Other DNA sequences within the sample encode an identical CDR3. V is TRBV5-6 and J is TRBJ2-7; D not certain. CDR3 length: 13 amino acids. Germline loops: CDR1 SGHDT, CDR2 YYEEEE. V was trimmed by 2 bases and J by 1 base, leaving 7 bases between them. CDR3 amino acids: CASSFGSSYEQYF. For the CDR3, the DNA is TGTGCCAGCAGCTTCGGGTCGTCCTACGAGCAGTACTTC.

V usage is TRBV5-5 and J usage is TRBJ1-2; unclear D gene. Germline V gene data show CDR1 as SGHKS and CDR2 as YYEKEE (reference sequence). Trimming pared 1 base from V and 6 bases from J, leaving 10 bases between. The CDR3 is made up of 13 amino acids. The DNA of the CDR3 is TGTGCCAGCAGCTTGCGCGGTTTCCATGGCTACACCTTC. Residues: CASSLRGFHGYTF.

This rearrangement joins TRBV5-1 to TRBJ1-5; no definite D call. Looked up from germline, CDR1 is SGHRS and CDR2 is YFSETQ. V was cut by 2 bases and J by 5 bases, with 8 bases left in between. CDR3 length: 13 amino acids. CDR3 sequence (DNA): TGCGCCAGCAGCTTCTCTGTTGATCAGCCCCAGCATTTT. Amino acid sequence: CASSFSVDQPQHF.

This rearrangement joins TRBV24-1 to TRBJ2-2; TRBD1 matches at 9 bases. J gave up 7 bases and V 3 bases, and 8 bases lay outside the gene matches. CDR1 and CDR2 from the germline V gene are KGHDR and SFDVKD. This CDR3 is built from 16 residues. CDR3 sequence: CATSDPRQGEIGELFF. DNA of the CDR3: TGTGCCACCAGTGATCCCCGACAGGGGGAGATCGGGGAGCTGTTTTTT.

The V gene is TRBV6-5, the J gene TRBJ1-2; unclear D gene. V lost 7 bases and J lost 1, with 13 bases in between. The CDR3 loop spans 14 amino acids. CDR1 is MNHEY, CDR2 SVGAGI, per germline. The CDR3 nucleotides are TGTGCCAGCATGCGTGGGCAGATTAACTATGGCTACACCTTC. It translates to CASMRGQINYGYTF.

This clone was seen a handful of times. The rearrangement uses TRBV4-1 and TRBJ1-2, with D hard to call. This CDR3 has 13 residues. Trimming shortened V by 4 bases and J by 10 bases, and 16 bases separated the two germline ends. Per the germline V gene, CDR1 is MGHRA and CDR2 is YSYEKL. CDR3 loop: CASSLERGIDYTF. The CDR3 DNA follows: TGCGCCAGCAGCCTAGAGAGAGGGATTGACTACACCTTC.